The next 11 T cell receptor beta chains were all read from a single sample in a study of cytomegalovirus exposure and HLA in healthy donors. A multiplex PCR was run with 60 Vbeta primers and 13 Jbeta primers. Sequencing used immunoSEQ multiplex PCR; TCRdb keeps in-frame clones, though not all of them. Among about 110,000 clones listed, around 70% were seen once. The specimen was PBMCs. These receptors all stem from a woman in her sixties or seventies in good health and CMV-seropositive.

This sequence joins TRBV14 and TRBJ1-1; D might be TRBD1 (6 bases). V lost 4 bases and J 11 bases, leaving 14 bases between the germline ends. This CDR3 spans 12 amino acids. Looked up from germline, CDR1 is SGHDN and CDR2 is FVKESK. The CDR3 nucleotides read TGTGCCAGCAGCCCGCAGGGGATAGGGGCTTTCTTT. Amino acids: CASSPQGIGAFF.

The chain is built from TRBV19 and TRBJ2-3, with D perhaps TRBD2 (7 bases). V lost 1 base and J 2 bases, leaving 19 bases between the germline ends. The germline V gene encodes CDR1 LNHDA and CDR2 SQIVND (reference sequence). The CDR3 contains 18 residues. The CDR3 DNA reads TGTGCCAGTAGTATAGGGCCGGGGGGCCAACCCCCCACAGATACGCAGTATTTT. This translates into CASSIGPGGQPPTDTQYF.

The chain couples TRBV18 to TRBJ1-6, with TRBD1 as a possible D gene (6 bases). This CDR3 region has 14 residues. The V gene lost 3 bases and the J gene lost 7 bases, with 10 bases spanning the gap. Germline V gene sequence: CDR1 KGHSH, CDR2 LQKENI. The CDR3 loop reads CASSPQGKNSPLHF. In DNA form, the CDR3 reads TGTGCCAGCTCACCTCAGGGGAAGAATTCACCCCTCCACTTT.

The chain joins TRBV6-5 to TRBJ1-2; 8 bases align to TRBD1. V gave up 2 bases and J gave up 7 bases; unmatched junction bases: 0. Per the germline V gene, CDR1 is MNHEY and CDR2 is SVGAGI. The CDR3 has 12 amino acids. The CDR3 here is CASSYTGGGYTF. DNA for the CDR3: TGTGCCAGCAGTTACACAGGGGGTGGCTACACCTTC.

This chain joins TRBV10-3 and TRBJ1-1; 10 bases line up with TRBD1. This CDR3 has 18 residues. Unmatched junction bases numbered 11, after V lost 0 bases and J lost 4 bases. Germline V gives CDR1 ENHRY, CDR2 SYGVKD. CDR3 sequence (DNA): TGTGCCATCAGTGAGTCGATGTTAAGGGACAGGGGCGGCACTGAAGCTTTCTTT. Amino acids: CAISESMLRDRGGTEAFF.

This clone was detected only once. The genes are TRBV7-2 and TRBJ2-7; D gene uncertain. Germline CDR1 and CDR2: SGHTA and FQGNSA. Trimming shortened V by 0 bases and J by 0 bases, and 3 bases separated the two germline ends. The CDR3 is made up of 13 amino acids. The CDR3 sequence is CASSLAFSYEQYF. For the CDR3, the DNA is TGTGCCAGCAGCTTAGCCTTCTCCTACGAGCAGTACTTC.

This sequence joins TRBV6-5 and TRBJ1-1; the D is unclear. This CDR3 is built from 16 residues. Germline lookup yields CDR1 MNHEY and CDR2 SVGAGI. V lost 0 bases and J 1 base, leaving 12 bases between the germline ends. The CDR3 sequence is CASSYSGGGGNTEAFF. The CDR3 DNA reads as TGTGCCAGCAGTTACTCGGGAGGAGGAGGGAACACTGAAGCTTTCTTT.

This clone was detected a few times. The chain is built from TRBV2 and TRBJ1-2, with a weak D call TRBD1 (6 bases). Trimming stripped 8 bases from V and 5 bases from J, with 21 bases between. Germline V lookup: CDR1 SNHLY, CDR2 FYNNEI. CDR3 length: 15 amino acids. The CDR3: CASPVGDNFLYGYTF. The CDR3 DNA follows: TGTGCCAGCCCAGTAGGGGACAACTTCCTTTATGGCTACACCTTC.

The CDR3 DNA sequence: TGCGCCAGCAGCCCGTACCTGGGCCCCAACGGCGAGCAGTACTTC. Protein: CASSPYLGPNGEQYF. This sequence joins TRBV4-1 and TRBJ2-7, with D uncertain. The CDR3 runs to 15 residues. CDR1 is MGHRA and CDR2 is YSYEKL in the germline V gene. With 4 bases removed from V and 6 bases from J, the gap between germline ends came to 19 bases.

This chain uses TRBV30 with TRBJ2-5; tentative D call: TRBD1 (7 bases). This CDR3 region has 13 residues. The germline V and J ends were trimmed by 2 bases and 3 bases, with 10 bases remaining between them. Germline values: CDR1 GTSNPN, CDR2 SVGIG (reference sequence). The CDR3 loop is CAWSRGTEETQYF. The CDR3 DNA reads as TGTGCCTGGAGTCGGGGGACAGAAGAGACCCAGTACTTC.

The chain joins TRBV19 to TRBJ1-3; D is undetermined. Looked up from germline, CDR1 is LNHDA and CDR2 is SQIVND (reference sequence). V was trimmed by 8 bases and J by 0 bases, leaving 8 bases between them. CDR3 length: 13 residues. CDR3 protein: CASSGFSGNTIYF. The DNA for the CDR3 is TGTGCCAGTTCCGGGTTCTCTGGAAACACCATATATTTT.